The next 25 T cell receptor beta chains were all read from a single sample in a study of blood T cell repertoires in COVID-19. Repertoires were generated with immunoSEQ multiplex PCR, while TCRdb's copy carries only in-frame clones and drops some. The table lists 95,000 to 110,000 clones, 87% of them singletons. The specimen sequenced was peripheral blood. The receptors were sampled from a man aged 50 to 59 in a cohort sampled during active COVID-19.

The CDR3 region is CASSVGQGGGEQYF. In nucleotides, the CDR3 is TGTGCCAGCAGCGTCGGACAGGGGGGTGGCGAGCAGTACTTC. V usage is TRBV9 and J usage is TRBJ2-7; 10 bases are shared with TRBD1. Trimming at V came to 2 bases and at J to 6 bases, leaving 5 bases not matched to a gene. The germline gives CDR1 SGDLS, CDR2 YYNGEE. The CDR3 totals 14 residues.

This chain joins TRBV11-3 and TRBJ1-1, with D possibly matching TRBD1 (5 bases). The V end lost 7 bases, the J end lost 3 bases, and 12 bases lay between the germline ends. CDR1 is SGHNT and CDR2 is YENEEA in the germline V gene. The CDR3 loop spans 13 amino acids. CDR3 bases: TGTGCCAGCACTTTGGGGCCCGACACTGAAGCTTTCTTT. Protein: CASTLGPDTEAFF.

The genes are TRBV7-8 and TRBJ2-5, with a tentative D call TRBD1 (6 bases). The CDR3 loop spans 14 amino acids. The V end was cut by 0 bases, the J end by 5 bases, with 10 bases between. Germline CDR1 reads SGHVS; CDR2 reads FQNEAQ. The CDR3 region has the DNA TGTGCCAGCAGCTTAGCCAGGGGCAGGGAGACCCAGTACTTC. This encodes CASSLARGRETQYF.

J is TRBJ1-1 and V is TRBV7-2; TRBD1 is a possible D gene (6 bases). The CDR3 totals 14 residues. With 4 bases removed from V and 4 bases from J, the gap between germline ends came to 13 bases. The germline gives CDR1 SGHTA, CDR2 FQGNSA. The CDR3 DNA is TGTGCCAGCAGCTATGGGACAACTAGCACTGAAGCTTTCTTT. Translation gives CASSYGTTSTEAFF.

V and J are TRBV5-4 and TRBJ2-7, with TRBD2 as a possible D gene (6 bases). Germline values: CDR1 SGHNT, CDR2 YYREEE (reference sequence). V dropped 5 bases and J dropped 2 bases, with 17 bases sitting between them. The length of the CDR3 is 15 residues. The CDR3 protein is CASSTTGTDAYEQYF. CDR3 nucleotides: TGTGCCAGCAGTACGACCGGGACTGATGCCTACGAGCAGTACTTC.

The V gene is TRBV27, the J gene TRBJ1-5, with D perhaps matching TRBD1 (5 bases). Germline CDR1 reads MNHEY; CDR2 reads SMNVEV (reference sequence). Trimming removed 3 bases from V and 2 bases from J, with 11 bases in between. The CDR3 is made up of 15 amino acids. CDR3 bases: TGTGCCAGCAGTTTTGGCCAGGGTGGCAATCAGCCCCAGCATTTT. This sequence encodes CASSFGQGGNQPQHF.

The gene calls are TRBV4-2 and TRBJ2-1; D perhaps matches TRBD2 (7 bases). The CDR3 contains 16 residues. Between the trimmed V and J ends, which lost 0 bases and 9 bases, there was a span of 18 bases. Per germline, CDR1 LGHNA and CDR2 YNFKEQ. Here the CDR3 DNA reads TGTGCCAGCAGCCAAGAAATAGGGGGGGGGCAGAGTGAGCAGTTCTTC. Translating gives CASSQEIGGGQSEQFF.

This chain links TRBV6-1 with TRBJ1-6, with 7 bases fitting TRBD1. CDR1 and CDR2 (germline): MNHNS, SASEGT. The CDR3 extends over 15 amino acids. V lost 3 bases and J lost 7; bases outside the gene matches: 6. The CDR3 sequence is CASSETGTANSPLHF. As DNA, the CDR3 is TGTGCCAGCAGTGAGACAGGGACCGCAAATTCACCCCTCCACTTT.

This sequence joins TRBV2 and TRBJ1-1, with D perhaps TRBD1 (5 bases). The CDR3 has 15 amino acids. V was pared by 4 bases and J by 10 bases, with 22 bases between. Germline V gene data show CDR1 as SNHLY and CDR2 as FYNNEI. The CDR3, as DNA: TGTGCCAGCAGTGTGGGGTTGGGGCGGGAGGAAAGAGCTTTCTTT. It yields the protein CASSVGLGREERAFF. Drawing the rest from reference TRBV2 and TRBJ1-1, the complete variable domain is EPEVTQTPSHQVTQMGQEVILRCVPISNHLYFYWYRQILGQKVEFLVSFYNNEISEKSEIFDDQFSVERPDGSNFTLKIRSTKLEDSAMYFCASSVGLGREERAFFGQGTRLTVV.

In this sample, this clone turned up a few times. The gene calls are TRBV29-1 and TRBJ1-2; TRBD1 aligns across 7 bases. The V gene's germline CDR1 is SQVTM and CDR2 ANQGSEA. The CDR3 has 12 amino acids. Trimming removed 8 bases from V and 10 bases from J; junction bases left unmatched: 13. CDR3 in amino acids: CSPGGRRFFYTF. The CDR3 nucleotides are TGCAGCCCAGGGGGGCGCCGGTTTTTCTACACCTTC. Combining the CDR3 with reference TRBV29-1 and TRBJ1-2 gives the whole variable domain SAVISQKPSRDICQRGTSLTIQCQVDSQVTMMFWYRQQPGQSLTLIATANQGSEATYESGFVIDKFPISRPNLTFSTLTVSNMSPEDSSIYLCSPGGRRFFYTFGSGTRLTVV.

This clone turned up a few times. V gene TRBV29-1 combines with J gene TRBJ2-5; tentatively, D is TRBD2 (6 bases). Germline CDR1 reads SQVTM; CDR2 reads ANQGSEA. The CDR3 sequence is 14 residues long. Between the trimmed V and J ends, which lost 7 bases and 2 bases, there was a span of 17 bases. The CDR3 sequence: CSGIGTRSQETQYF. The CDR3, as DNA: TGCAGCGGGATCGGGACTCGATCTCAAGAGACCCAGTACTTC.

This clone has a handful of counts. The chain uses TRBV7-9 and TRBJ1-5, with TRBD1 identical over 10 bases. With 4 bases clipped from V and 3 bases from J, the junction kept 6 bases outside the gene matches. The germline V gene encodes CDR1 SEHNR and CDR2 FQNEAQ (reference sequence). This CDR3 has 16 amino acids. CDR3 coding DNA: TGTGCCAGCAGCTCCGGGACAGGGGTTAACAATCAGCCCCAGCATTTT. It encodes CASSSGTGVNNQPQHF.

The CDR3 region has the DNA TGTGCCACCAGCGGATACTTAGGCGGGGGGGGTAGCACAGATACGCAGTATTTT. Translated: CATSGYLGGGGSTDTQYF. The chain is built from TRBV15 and TRBJ2-3, with 9 bases identical to TRBD2. Germline-derived CDR1 and CDR2 are LNHNV and YYDKDF (reference sequence). V shed 5 bases, J shed 0 bases, and the junction held 12 bases outside the gene matches. CDR3 length: 18 residues.

The chain is built from TRBV12-3 or TRBV12-4 and TRBJ1-2, with a possible D match to TRBD1 (5 bases). Trimming removed 1 base from V and 4 bases from J, with 7 bases in between. CDR3 length: 13 amino acids. CDR3 sequence: CASSLDRSYGYTF. The CDR3 bases are TGTGCCAGCAGTTTAGACAGGAGCTATGGCTACACCTTC.

This chain joins TRBV24-1 and TRBJ2-7; 8 bases fit TRBD2. There are 14 residues in the CDR3. Trimming at V came to 7 bases and at J to 2 bases, leaving 6 bases not matched to a gene. CDR1 is KGHDR, CDR2 SFDVKD, per germline. This chain's CDR3 is CATSGPGGAYEQYF. CDR3 sequence (DNA): TGTGCCACCAGCGGGCCCGGGGGGGCCTACGAGCAGTACTTC.

The chain recombines TRBV5-6 with TRBJ1-5, with TRBD1 matching over 8 bases. The V segment lost 6 bases and the J segment 7 bases; nucleotides outside the gene matches: 9. The germline gives CDR1 SGHDT, CDR2 YYEEEE. The CDR3 totals 14 residues. The CDR3 loop is CASTGQGLGQPQHF. The CDR3 DNA sequence: TGTGCCAGCACAGGACAGGGTTTAGGGCAGCCCCAGCATTTT.

The chain joins TRBV7-2 to TRBJ2-3, with TRBD2 identical over 15 bases. Germline V gene data show CDR1 as SGHTA and CDR2 as FQGNSA. CDR3 length: 19 residues. V shed 2 bases and J 4 bases; nucleotides not matched to a gene: 10. The CDR3 loop reads CASSLKPRTSGGAADTQYF. The CDR3, as DNA: TGTGCCAGCAGCTTAAAGCCCCGGACTAGCGGGGGGGCAGCAGATACGCAGTATTTT.

The chain uses TRBV7-9 and TRBJ1-6; D ambiguous. This CDR3 comprises 18 residues. Germline CDR1 is SEHNR and CDR2 is FQNEAQ (reference sequence). V was pared by 5 bases and J by 0 bases, with 17 bases between. CDR3 residues: CASSRVVSGSSYNSPLHF. The CDR3, as DNA: TGTGCCAGCAGCAGAGTGGTTTCCGGGAGCTCCTATAATTCACCCCTCCACTTT.

The V and J genes are TRBV4-1 and TRBJ1-1, with 10 bases matching TRBD1. The junction had 6 bases not matched to a gene; V was cut back by 4 bases and J by 1 base. The length of the CDR3 is 16 residues. Germline CDR1 MGHRA, CDR2 YSYEKL. CDR3 region: CASSRDRGQGNTEAFF. In nucleotides, the CDR3 is TGCGCCAGCAGCCGCGACAGGGGGCAAGGGAACACTGAAGCTTTCTTT.

This chain joins TRBV10-3 and TRBJ1-2; TRBD1 might be the D (6 bases). Trimming shortened V by 5 bases and J by 3 bases, and 13 bases separated the two germline ends. CDR1 ENHRY and CDR2 SYGVKD come from the germline V gene. The CDR3 length is 14 residues. In DNA form, the CDR3 reads TGTGCCATCAGTACAGGCCAGGGGTACTATGGCTACACCTTC. This translates into CAISTGQGYYGYTF.

This rearrangement joins TRBV4-2 to TRBJ1-2, with D maybe TRBD1 (6 bases). CDR1 LGHNA and CDR2 YNFKEQ come from the germline V gene. Trimming cost V 3 bases and J 4 bases, with 15 bases left between them. The CDR3 has 15 amino acids. CDR3 sequence (DNA): TGTGCCAGCAGCCAGGGCGCACAGGGCCGCTATGGCTACACCTTC. It yields the protein CASSQGAQGRYGYTF.

V usage is TRBV6-6 and J usage is TRBJ1-1, with D tentatively TRBD1 (6 bases). Per germline, CDR1 MNHNY and CDR2 SVGAGI (reference sequence). Trimming shortened V by 3 bases and J by 6 bases, and 14 bases separated the two germline ends. CDR3 length equals 14 residues. The CDR3 DNA reads as TGTGCCAGCAGTTATTCACAGGGCTCGGCTGAAGCTTTCTTT. Its translation: CASSYSQGSAEAFF.

This chain connects TRBV12-5 to TRBJ2-1; TRBD2 agrees at 11 bases. With V trimmed by 3 bases and J by 4 bases, 17 bases remained unmatched. The CDR3 is 20 residues long. The germline gives CDR1 LGHNT, CDR2 FRNRAP. CDR3 in amino acids: CASGFSLLAGGRRPYNEQFF. For the CDR3, the DNA is TGTGCTAGTGGTTTCAGTCTCCTAGCGGGGGGTCGACGCCCTTACAATGAGCAGTTCTTC.

The rearrangement links TRBV6-2 or TRBV6-3 to TRBJ1-2; possibly TRBD1 for D (6 bases). CDR1 is MNHEY, CDR2 SVGEGT, per germline. There are 13 residues in the CDR3. V was trimmed by 6 bases and J by 4 bases, leaving 12 bases between them. As DNA, the CDR3 is TGTGCCAGCAGGTACAGGGAGAGCTATGGCTACACCTTC. Amino acids: CASRYRESYGYTF.

CDR3 sequence: CASSLQGRGTEAFF. Written as DNA, the CDR3 is TGTGCCAGCAGTCTCCAGGGTAGGGGCACTGAAGCTTTCTTT. The chain recombines TRBV28 with TRBJ1-1, with D possibly TRBD1 on 5 matching bases. Trimming took 5 bases from V and 4 from J, leaving 14 bases between them. Germline V lookup: CDR1 MDHEN, CDR2 SYDVKM. This CDR3 spans 14 amino acids.